These T cell receptor beta chains were read from a single sample in a study of T-cell memory formation after mild COVID-19. TCRdb reprocessed the 5' RACE reads with MiXCR, giving one entry per CDR3 protein. The sample holds about 560,000 distinct CDR3 sequences, about a sixth seen once. The source material was PBMCs or a T cell subset sorted from them (not recorded which). The receptor source for this set is an adult woman who had mild COVID-19 (a few samples of this study predate the infection). Cell type and time point are not known. Both conserved end residues are part of each CDR3. Fields, in order: J gene, V gene, D gene, clone size, CDR3 DNA, CDR3 protein. A D gene is named only where the DNA matches it firmly. A clone size is listed for some rows: how often the clone was seen (once, few, many), or a class if it is expanded.

J: TRBJ2-7
V: TRBV12-3/TRBV12-4
D: -
size: few
DNA: TGTGCCAGCAGTTTGGCTAGGCAGGGGTGGGGCTACGAGCAGTACTTC
CDR3: CASSLARQGWGYEQYF

J: TRBJ2-3
V: TRBV7-3
D: TRBD2
size: -
DNA: TGTGCCAGCAGCTTAAGTCGCATTCGGCGGGAGAATTTAGATACGCAGTATTTT
CDR3: CASSLSRIRRENLDTQYF

J: TRBJ1-4
V: TRBV6-5
D: TRBD1
size: -
DNA: TGTGCCAGCAGAGGGGGACAGGGGGCGCGTGAAAAACTGTTTTTT
CDR3: CASRGGQGAREKLFF

J: TRBJ2-1
V: TRBV4-2
D: -
size: few
DNA: TGTGCCAGCAGCCAAGTTCTTCCTAGCGCCCGCTCCTACAATGAGCAGTTCTTC
CDR3: CASSQVLPSARSYNEQFF

J: TRBJ1-3
V: TRBV5-1
D: -
size: -
DNA: TGCGCCAGCAGCTGGAGGGCAGTCGAAAGCCAAGGAAACACCATATATTTT
CDR3: CASSWRAVESQGNTIYF

J: TRBJ2-3
V: TRBV20-1
D: -
size: -
DNA: TGCAGTGCTAGAATGGGCACAGATACGCAGTATTTT
CDR3: CSARMGTDTQYF

J: TRBJ2-1
V: TRBV2
D: -
size: -
DNA: TGTGCCAGCAGTGAGGGGGAAGGGGTGATTGAGCAGTTCTTC
CDR3: CASSEGEGVIEQFF

J: TRBJ1-2
V: TRBV20-1
D: TRBD1
size: -
DNA: TGCAGTGCTTCTGACAGGGGGCGGCGGGGCTACACCTTC
CDR3: CSASDRGRRGYTF

J: TRBJ2-1
V: TRBV27
D: -
size: -
DNA: TGCACCAGCAGTGGAAAGGATGAGCAGTTCTTC
CDR3: CTSSGKDEQFF

J: TRBJ2-7
V: TRBV20-1
D: -
size: -
DNA: TGCAGTGCTCATTGGGACTACGAGCAGTACTTC
CDR3: CSAHWDYEQYF

J: TRBJ2-1
V: TRBV6-1
D: TRBD2
size: -
DNA: TGTGCCAGCAGTGCGGGACTAGCGGCCCGCCACTACAATGAGCAGTTCTTC
CDR3: CASSAGLAARHYNEQFF

J: TRBJ2-7
V: TRBV6-5
D: TRBD2
size: few
DNA: TGTGCCAGCAGTTACCTAGCGGGAGGGTCCTACGAGCAGTACTTC
CDR3: CASSYLAGGSYEQYF

J: TRBJ2-7
V: TRBV4-3
D: -
size: few
DNA: TGCGCCAGCAGCCAAGATCTCTCCTACTCCTACGAGCAGTACTTC
CDR3: CASSQDLSYSYEQYF

J: TRBJ2-7
V: TRBV19
D: -
size: -
DNA: TGTGCCAGTAGTAGCCCCGGGTGGACAGCAAGCTACGAGCAGTACTTC
CDR3: CASSSPGWTASYEQYF

J: TRBJ1-1
V: TRBV7-2
D: -
size: -
DNA: TGTGCCAGCAGCTTAGAAGGGTGGGCCACTGAAGCTTTCTTT
CDR3: CASSLEGWATEAFF

J: TRBJ1-2
V: TRBV4-1
D: -
size: many
DNA: TGCGCCAGCAGCCAAGACGGGACCTTCAACTATGGCTACACCTTC
CDR3: CASSQDGTFNYGYTF

J: TRBJ2-3
V: TRBV7-6
D: TRBD2
size: -
DNA: TGTGCCAGCAGCTTAGAAGCGGGGGAGACAGATACGCAGTATTTT
CDR3: CASSLEAGETDTQYF

J: TRBJ2-7
V: TRBV9
D: TRBD2
size: few
DNA: TGTGCCAGCAGCATTTCCGGGACTAGCGGGAGCTACGAGCAGTACTTC
CDR3: CASSISGTSGSYEQYF

J: TRBJ2-4
V: TRBV11-2
D: TRBD1
size: few
DNA: TGTGCCAGCAGCCGCGGGACAGGGAAAAACATTCAGTACTTC
CDR3: CASSRGTGKNIQYF

J: TRBJ2-5
V: TRBV7-6
D: TRBD2
size: -
DNA: TGTGCCAGCAGCCCCTTAGCGGGCGGAGGAGAGACCCAGTACTTC
CDR3: CASSPLAGGGETQYF

J: TRBJ2-5
V: TRBV11-2
D: -
size: -
DNA: TGTGCCAGCACACGAGTGGTAGACCAAGAGACCCAGTACTTC
CDR3: CASTRVVDQETQYF

J: TRBJ1-1
V: TRBV29-1
D: -
size: few
DNA: TGCAGCGTCGACCCCTTGAACACTGAAGCTTTCTTT
CDR3: CSVDPLNTEAFF

J: TRBJ1-6
V: TRBV7-2
D: -
size: -
DNA: TGTGCCAGCAGCTTAGAGCGTCGAAAGCCTTATAATTCACCCCTCCACTTT
CDR3: CASSLERRKPYNSPLHF

J: TRBJ1-1
V: TRBV19
D: -
size: few
DNA: TGTGCCAGTACTGATGTAGGGGATAGCATAGAAGCTTTCTTT
CDR3: CASTDVGDSIEAFF

J: TRBJ2-7
V: TRBV7-8
D: TRBD1
size: few
DNA: TGTGCCAGCAGCTTAAGGGACAGCCACTACGAGCAGTACTTC
CDR3: CASSLRDSHYEQYF

J: TRBJ2-2
V: TRBV2
D: -
size: few
DNA: TGTGCCAGCAGTGAAGTGGAGTGGGGAACCGGGGAGCTGTTTTTT
CDR3: CASSEVEWGTGELFF

J: TRBJ2-7
V: TRBV29-1
D: TRBD2
size: -
DNA: TGCAGCGCCGGGGGGGCCGGGACTAGCGCCTACGAGCAGTACTTC
CDR3: CSAGGAGTSAYEQYF

J: TRBJ2-7
V: TRBV4-2
D: TRBD1
size: few
DNA: TGTGCCAGCAGCCAAGCTAGGGGGCACGAGCAGTACTTC
CDR3: CASSQARGHEQYF

J: TRBJ2-7
V: TRBV20-1
D: -
size: few
DNA: TGCAGTGCTAGAGATCCCCGACTTGCCTACGAGCAGTACTTC
CDR3: CSARDPRLAYEQYF

J: TRBJ2-3
V: TRBV27
D: -
size: -
DNA: TGTGCCAGCGCGGGACGCCGCACAGATACGCAGTATTTT
CDR3: CASAGRRTDTQYF

J: TRBJ2-3
V: TRBV23-1
D: -
size: many
DNA: TGCGCCAGCAGTCATCCCAGCACAGATACGCAGTATTTT
CDR3: CASSHPSTDTQYF

J: TRBJ2-7
V: TRBV6-1
D: -
size: -
DNA: TGTGCCAGCCGGGTCGGACCCTCCTACGAGCAGTACTTC
CDR3: CASRVGPSYEQYF

J: TRBJ2-1
V: TRBV7-9
D: TRBD2
size: few
DNA: TGTGCCAGTAAGAGCGGGGGGCTTTACAATGAGCAGTTCTTC
CDR3: CASKSGGLYNEQFF

J: TRBJ2-3
V: TRBV3-1
D: TRBD2
size: few
DNA: TGTGCCAGCAGCCGCTTAGCGGGGGGGCTGGCAGATACGCAGTATTTT
CDR3: CASSRLAGGLADTQYF

J: TRBJ1-2
V: TRBV5-1
D: -
size: -
DNA: TGCGCCAGCAGCTCGGAGGCTACCAGCCGGAGCTACACCTTC
CDR3: CASSSEATSRSYTF

J: TRBJ1-2
V: TRBV5-4
D: -
size: -
DNA: TGTGCCAGCAGTCTCGAAATGGATTATGGCTACACCTTC
CDR3: CASSLEMDYGYTF

J: TRBJ2-2
V: TRBV7-9
D: TRBD2
size: once
DNA: TGTGCCAGCTCCCTTTCTCCCTGGACGGGAGGAAGGAACACCGGGGAGCTGTTTTTT
CDR3: CASSLSPWTGGRNTGELFF

J: TRBJ1-1
V: TRBV13
D: TRBD1
size: few
DNA: TGTGCCAGCAGCACCGGGACAGCTCATGAAGCTTTCTTT
CDR3: CASSTGTAHEAFF